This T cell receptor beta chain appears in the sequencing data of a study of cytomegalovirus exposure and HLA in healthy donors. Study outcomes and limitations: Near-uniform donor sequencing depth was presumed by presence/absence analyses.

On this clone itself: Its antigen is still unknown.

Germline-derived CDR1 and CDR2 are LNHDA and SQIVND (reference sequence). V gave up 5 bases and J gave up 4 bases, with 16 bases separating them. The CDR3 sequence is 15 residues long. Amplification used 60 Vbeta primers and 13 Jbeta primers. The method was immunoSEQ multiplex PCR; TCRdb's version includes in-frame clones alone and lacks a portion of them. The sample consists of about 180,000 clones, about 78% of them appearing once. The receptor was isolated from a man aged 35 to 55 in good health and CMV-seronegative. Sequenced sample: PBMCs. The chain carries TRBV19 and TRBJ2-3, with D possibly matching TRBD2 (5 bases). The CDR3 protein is CASSPGLRTPDTQYF. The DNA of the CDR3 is TGTGCCAGTAGTCCCGGACTCCGGACGCCAGATACGCAGTATTTT.